This T cell receptor (beta chain) came from a study of blood T cell repertoires in COVID-19. About the research overall: Sites across the United States, Italy and Spain contributed samples from acute and convalescent COVID-19. T cells, B-cell-depleted T cells, or PBMCs supplied cDNA or gDNA.

Methods used by the authors: How many nucleated cells were present was estimated from reference gene primer amplification. Sequencing used immunoSEQ multiplex PCR; TCRdb keeps in-frame clones, though not all of them. V and J calls and clone size are copied from that table; D and trimming were computed from the DNA. The sample has 300,000 or so clones; approximately 82% are singletons. CDR3 length: 15 residues. The germline V and J ends were trimmed by 4 bases and 6 bases, with 18 bases remaining between them. CDR1 is SGHAT, CDR2 FQDESV, per germline (reference sequence). Material for sequencing was peripheral blood. The J gene is TRBJ1-1, the V gene TRBV11-1, with D perhaps matching TRBD1 (5 bases). This receptor was obtained from a woman in her 50s with acute or convalescent COVID-19. CDR3 loop: CASSSFYDSPAEAFF. CDR3 DNA: TGTGCCAGCAGCTCATTTTATGACAGTCCAGCTGAAGCTTTCTTT. The full variable domain, rest sourced from reference TRBV11-1 and TRBJ1-1, is EAEVAQSPRYKITEKSQAVAFWCDPISGHATLYWYRQILGQGPELLVQFQDESVVDDSQLPKDRFSAERLKGVDSTLKIQPAELGDSAMYLCASSSFYDSPAEAFFGQGTRLTVV.